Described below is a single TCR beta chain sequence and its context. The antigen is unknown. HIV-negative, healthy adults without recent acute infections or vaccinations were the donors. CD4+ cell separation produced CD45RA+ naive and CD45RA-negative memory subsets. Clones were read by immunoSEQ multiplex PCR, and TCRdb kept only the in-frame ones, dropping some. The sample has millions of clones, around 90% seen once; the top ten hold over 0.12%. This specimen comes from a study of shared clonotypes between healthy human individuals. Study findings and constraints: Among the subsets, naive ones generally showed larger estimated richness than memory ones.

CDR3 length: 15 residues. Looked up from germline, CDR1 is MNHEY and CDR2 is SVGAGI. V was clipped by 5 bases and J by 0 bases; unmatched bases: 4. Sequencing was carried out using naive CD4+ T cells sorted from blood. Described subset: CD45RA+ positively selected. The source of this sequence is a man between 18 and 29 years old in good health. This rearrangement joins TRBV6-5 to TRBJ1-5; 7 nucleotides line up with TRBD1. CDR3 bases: TGTGCCAGCAGTGGGGGACAGTATAGCAATCAGCCCCAGCATTTT. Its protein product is CASSGGQYSNQPQHF.